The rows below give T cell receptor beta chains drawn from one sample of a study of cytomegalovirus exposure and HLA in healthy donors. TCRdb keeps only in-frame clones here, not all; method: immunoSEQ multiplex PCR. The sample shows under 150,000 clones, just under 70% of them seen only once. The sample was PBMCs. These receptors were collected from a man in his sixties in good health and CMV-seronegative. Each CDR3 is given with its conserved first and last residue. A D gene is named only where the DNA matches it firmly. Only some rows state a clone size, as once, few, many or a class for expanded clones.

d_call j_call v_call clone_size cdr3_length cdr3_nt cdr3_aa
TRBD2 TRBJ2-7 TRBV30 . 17 TGTGCCTGGAGTGTAAGGTTGGCGGGGGGCAGATCCTACGAGCAGTACTTC CAWSVRLAGGRSYEQYF
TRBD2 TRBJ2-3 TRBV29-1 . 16 TGCAGCGTTGAAGGGCTGCCGAGCGGGAGGACAGATACGCAGTATTTT CSVEGLPSGRTDTQYF
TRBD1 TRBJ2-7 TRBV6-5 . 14 TGTGCCAGCAGGTTGGACAGGGGAAGGGACGAGCAGTACTTC CASRLDRGRDEQYF
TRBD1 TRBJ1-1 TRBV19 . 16 TGTGCCAGCTCTGGACAGGGGGCTCCGATGAACACTGAAGCTTTCTTT CASSGQGAPMNTEAFF
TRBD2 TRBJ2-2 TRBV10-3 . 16 TGTGCCATCAGTGGAACGGGACTAGCGGCCACCGGGGAGCTGTTTTTT CAISGTGLAATGELFF
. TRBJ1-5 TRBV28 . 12 TGTGCCAGCAGTTTATCAGAACAGCCCCAGCATTTT CASSLSEQPQHF
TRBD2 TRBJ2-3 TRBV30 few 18 TGTGCCTGGAGTGTGGTCAGGGGACTAGCGGGAGATGGAGATACGCAGTATTTT CAWSVVRGLAGDGDTQYF
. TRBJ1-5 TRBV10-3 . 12 TGTGCCATCAGTGAGTCGGAGCGGCCCCAGCATTTT CAISESERPQHF
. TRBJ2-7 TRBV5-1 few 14 TGCGCCAGCACCCCGGTCCCGGGGATTTACGAGCAGTACTTC CASTPVPGIYEQYF
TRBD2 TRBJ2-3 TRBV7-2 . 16 TGTGCCAGCAGCTTCGCAAGCGGGAGGCCTTTAGATACGCAGTATTTT CASSFASGRPLDTQYF
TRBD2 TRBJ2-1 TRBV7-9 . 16 TGTGCCAGCACCCCAGATCGGGGAGGGCTTTACAATGAGCAGTTCTTC CASTPDRGGLYNEQFF
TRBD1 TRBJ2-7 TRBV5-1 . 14 TGCGCCAGCAGCTCGGCAGACAGGGAAAACGAGCAGTACTTC CASSSADRENEQYF
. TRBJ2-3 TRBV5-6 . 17 TGTGCCAGCAGCTTGGGGTGGACGGGCAGGGTTGAGGATACGCAGTATTTT CASSLGWTGRVEDTQYF
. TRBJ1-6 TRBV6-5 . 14 TGTGCCAGCAGTTACGGGACATATGATTCACCCCTCCACTTT CASSYGTYDSPLHF
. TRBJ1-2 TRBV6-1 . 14 TGTGCCAGCAGTGTACAGGTCGCGGGGTATGGCTACACCTTC CASSVQVAGYGYTF
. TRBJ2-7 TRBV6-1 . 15 TGTGCCAGCAGTGTGGTCAGGGGCTATTCTTACGAGCAGTACTTC CASSVVRGYSYEQYF
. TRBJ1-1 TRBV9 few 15 TGTGCCAGCAGCGTAGGCTGGCAGTGGAACACTGAAGCTTTCTTT CASSVGWQWNTEAFF
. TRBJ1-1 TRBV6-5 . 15 TGTGCCAGCAGTTACAGCCAGGGGTGGGGGACTGAAGCTTTCTTT CASSYSQGWGTEAFF
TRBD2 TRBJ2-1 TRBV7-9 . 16 TGTGCCAGCAGCTACGAGACTAGCGGGAGGTACGATGAGCAGTTCTTC CASSYETSGRYDEQFF
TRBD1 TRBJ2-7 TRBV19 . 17 TGTGCCAGTAGTTCCGAGACAGGGGGCGAGAGCTCCTACGAGCAGTACTTC CASSSETGGESSYEQYF
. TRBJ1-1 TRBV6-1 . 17 TGTGCCAGCAGTGAACGCGGAATGGGGGGACCCTCAGCTGAAGCTTTCTTT CASSERGMGGPSAEAFF
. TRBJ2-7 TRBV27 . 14 TGTGCCAGCAGTTTAGTTACAGGCTCCTACGAGCAGTACTTC CASSLVTGSYEQYF
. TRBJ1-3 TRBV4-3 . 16 TGCGCCAGCAGCCAAGCCATTGGCAGGGGAGTAAACACCATATATTTT CASSQAIGRGVNTIYF
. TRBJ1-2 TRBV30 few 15 TGTGCCTGGAGTGTAGACCAGGGGCAGTCCTGGGGGTACACCTTC CAWSVDQGQSWGYTF
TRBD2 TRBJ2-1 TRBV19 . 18 TGTGCCAGTAGTATAGTTGGGCCAGAGCGGGAGGGCGACAATGAGCAGTTCTTC CASSIVGPEREGDNEQFF
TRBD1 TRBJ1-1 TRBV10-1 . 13 TGCGCCAGCAAAGGACAGGGGAACACTGAAGCTTTCTTT CASKGQGNTEAFF
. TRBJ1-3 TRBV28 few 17 TGTGCCAGCAGTTTAGGGGGGGCGCGGAGCTCTGGAAACACCATATATTTT CASSLGGARSSGNTIYF
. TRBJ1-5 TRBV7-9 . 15 TGTGCCAGCAGCTTCGGTGGACTGTGGGATCAGCCCCAGCATTTT CASSFGGLWDQPQHF
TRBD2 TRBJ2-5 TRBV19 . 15 TGTGCCAGTATGAGTCCGGGACTAGCGGGGGAGACCCAGTACTTC CASMSPGLAGETQYF
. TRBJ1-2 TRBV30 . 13 TGTGCCTGGAGTGTAGACACCCTCTATGGCTACACCTTC CAWSVDTLYGYTF
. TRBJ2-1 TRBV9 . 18 TGTGCCAGCAGCGTTCAACCGCGGGGTGGGGGCTCCTACAATGAGCAGTTCTTC CASSVQPRGGGSYNEQFF
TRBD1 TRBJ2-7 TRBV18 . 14 TGTGCCAGCTCGCTGGGACAGGGGGCTTACGAGCAGTACTTC CASSLGQGAYEQYF
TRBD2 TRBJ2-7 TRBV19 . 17 TGTGCCAGTAGTACCGGACTAGCGGGAGTAAATTCCTACGAGCAGTACTTC CASSTGLAGVNSYEQYF
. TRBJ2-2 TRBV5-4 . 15 TGTGCCAGCAGCTTGGTTAGCGGGAACACCGGGGAGCTGTTTTTT CASSLVSGNTGELFF
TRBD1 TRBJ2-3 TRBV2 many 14 TGTGCCAGCACAGGGACAGGCTACACAGATACGCAGTATTTT CASTGTGYTDTQYF
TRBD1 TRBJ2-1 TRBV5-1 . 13 TGCGCCAGCAGCACCCAGGGGGTCAATGAGCAGTTCTTC CASSTQGVNEQFF
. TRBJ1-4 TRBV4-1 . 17 TGCGCCAGCAGCGAGGCTCGGTTAACAGGTCTGAAGGAAAAACTGTTTTTT CASSEARLTGLKEKLFF